This entry describes one TCR beta chain. The sample originates from a study of blood T cell repertoires in COVID-19. Original processing notes: Estimated nucleated cell counts came from reference gene primer amplification. This table comes from immunoSEQ multiplex PCR, and its TCRdb copy is limited to in-frame clones, with some not included. D and trimming come from the DNA, and the V and J calls and clone size come from that table. Of roughly 230,000 clones in the sample, approximately 82% were seen once. V dropped 2 bases and J dropped 4 bases, with 8 bases sitting between them. The CDR3 has 14 residues. In germline, CDR1 is MNHEY, CDR2 SVGAGI.

The receptor was isolated from a man aged 40-49 years with active or convalescent COVID-19. The sequencing sample was made of peripheral blood. The chain employs TRBV6-5 and TRBJ1-4, with a weak D call TRBD1 (5 bases). DNA of the CDR3: TGTGCCAGCAGTTACAAGGGGTATAATGAAAAACTGTTTTTT. This translates into CASSYKGYNEKLFF.